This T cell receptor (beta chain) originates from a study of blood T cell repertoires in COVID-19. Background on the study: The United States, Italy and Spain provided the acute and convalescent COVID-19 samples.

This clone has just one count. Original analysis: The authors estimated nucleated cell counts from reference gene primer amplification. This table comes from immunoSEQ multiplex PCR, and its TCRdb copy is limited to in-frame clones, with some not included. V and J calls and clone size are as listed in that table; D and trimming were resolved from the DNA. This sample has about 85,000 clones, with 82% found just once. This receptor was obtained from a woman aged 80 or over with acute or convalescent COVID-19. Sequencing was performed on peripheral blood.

The CDR3 region is CASSQGQARGYEQYF. CDR3 bases: TGCGCCAGCAGCCAAGGACAGGCCCGTGGCTACGAGCAGTACTTC. V usage is TRBV4-1 and J usage is TRBJ2-7, with a tentative D call TRBD1 (6 bases). The CDR3 spans 15 residues. Germline values: CDR1 MGHRA, CDR2 YSYEKL. The germline V and J ends were trimmed by 1 base and 3 bases, with 13 bases remaining between them.